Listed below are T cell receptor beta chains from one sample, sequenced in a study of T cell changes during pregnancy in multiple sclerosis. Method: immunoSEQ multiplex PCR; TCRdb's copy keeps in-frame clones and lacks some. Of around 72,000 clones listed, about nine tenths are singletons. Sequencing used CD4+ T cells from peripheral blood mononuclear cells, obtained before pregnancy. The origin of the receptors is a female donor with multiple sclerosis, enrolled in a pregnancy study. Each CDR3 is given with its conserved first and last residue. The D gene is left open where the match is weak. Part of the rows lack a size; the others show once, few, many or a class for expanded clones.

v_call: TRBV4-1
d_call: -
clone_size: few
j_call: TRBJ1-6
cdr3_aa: CASSQDLGAGGNSPLHF
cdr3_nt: TGCGCCAGCAGCCAAGATCTGGGGGCGGGAGGTAATTCACCCCTCCACTTT

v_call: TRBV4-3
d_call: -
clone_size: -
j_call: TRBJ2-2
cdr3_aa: CASTPDRRQGGTGELFF
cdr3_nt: TGCGCCAGCACCCCAGACCGTAGACAGGGAGGAACCGGGGAGCTGTTTTTT

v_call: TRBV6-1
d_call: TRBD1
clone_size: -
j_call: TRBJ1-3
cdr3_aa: CASSALQGGSSGNTIYF
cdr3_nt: TGTGCCAGCAGTGCTCTACAGGGGGGGAGCTCTGGAAACACCATATATTTT

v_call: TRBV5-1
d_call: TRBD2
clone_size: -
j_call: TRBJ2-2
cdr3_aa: CASSLVSGRNGELFF
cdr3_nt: TGCGCCAGCAGCTTGGTTAGCGGGAGGAATGGGGAGCTGTTTTTT

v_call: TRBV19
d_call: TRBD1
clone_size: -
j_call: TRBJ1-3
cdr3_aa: CASSSRGSGNTIYF
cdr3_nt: TGTGCCAGTAGTAGCAGGGGGTCCGGAAACACCATATATTTT

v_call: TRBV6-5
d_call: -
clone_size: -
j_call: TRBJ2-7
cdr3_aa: CASSYLRGYEQYF
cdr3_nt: TGTGCCAGCAGTTACCTCAGGGGTTACGAGCAGTACTTC

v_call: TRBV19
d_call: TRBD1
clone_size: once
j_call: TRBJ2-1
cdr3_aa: CASSWGQYNEQFF
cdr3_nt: TGTGCCAGTAGCTGGGGACAGTACAATGAGCAGTTCTTC

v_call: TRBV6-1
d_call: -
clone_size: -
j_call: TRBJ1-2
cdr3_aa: CASSEEPGGNYGYTF
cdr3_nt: TGTGCCAGCAGTGAAGAACCTGGCGGGAACTATGGCTACACCTTC

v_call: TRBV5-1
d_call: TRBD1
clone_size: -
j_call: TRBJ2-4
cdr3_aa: CASSQRQGLAKNIQYF
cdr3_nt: TGCGCCAGCAGCCAGAGACAGGGTCTAGCCAAAAACATTCAGTACTTC

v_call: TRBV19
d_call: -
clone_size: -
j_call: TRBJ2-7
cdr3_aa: CASSKGLYYEQYF
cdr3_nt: TGTGCCAGTAGTAAAGGACTTTACTACGAGCAGTACTTC

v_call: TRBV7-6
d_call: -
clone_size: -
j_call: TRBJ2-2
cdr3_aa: CASSFFHRADTGELFF
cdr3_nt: TGTGCCAGCAGCTTTTTCCACAGGGCAGACACCGGGGAGCTGTTTTTT

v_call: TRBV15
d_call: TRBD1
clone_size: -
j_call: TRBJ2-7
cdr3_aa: CATSPRTGLTYEQYF
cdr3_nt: TGTGCCACCAGCCCGCGGACAGGGCTGACCTACGAGCAGTACTTC

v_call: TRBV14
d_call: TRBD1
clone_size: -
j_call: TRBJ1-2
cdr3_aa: CASSAGGTGYTF
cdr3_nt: TGTGCCAGCTCAGCAGGGGGGACGGGCTACACCTTC

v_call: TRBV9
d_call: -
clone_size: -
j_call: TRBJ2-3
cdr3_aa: CASSGSPGANTQYF
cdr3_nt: TGTGCCAGCAGCGGGAGCCCTGGGGCTAATACGCAGTATTTT

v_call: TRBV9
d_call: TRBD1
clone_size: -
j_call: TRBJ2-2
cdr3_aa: CASSGIGQGWSELFF
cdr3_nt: TGTGCCAGCAGCGGCATAGGACAGGGTTGGTCGGAGCTGTTTTTT

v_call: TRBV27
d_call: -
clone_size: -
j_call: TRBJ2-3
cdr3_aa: CASSGAADTQYF
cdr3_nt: TGTGCCAGCAGTGGGGCAGCAGATACGCAGTATTTT

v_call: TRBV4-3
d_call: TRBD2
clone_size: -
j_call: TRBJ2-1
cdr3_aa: CASSSAGSSYNEQFF
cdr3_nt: TGCGCCAGCAGTTCAGCGGGGAGCTCCTACAATGAGCAGTTCTTC

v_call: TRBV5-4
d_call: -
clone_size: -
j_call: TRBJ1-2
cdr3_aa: CASSLGAEPHPVGGYTF
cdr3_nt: TGTGCCAGCAGCTTGGGGGCTGAGCCACATCCCGTCGGCGGCTACACCTTC

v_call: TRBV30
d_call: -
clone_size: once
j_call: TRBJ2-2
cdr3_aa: CAGRSYTGELFF
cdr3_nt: TGTGCCGGGCGATCGTACACCGGGGAGCTGTTTTTT

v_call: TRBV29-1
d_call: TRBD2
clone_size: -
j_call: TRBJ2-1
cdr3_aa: CSVEARLAGNEQFF
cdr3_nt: TGCAGCGTTGAAGCCCGACTAGCGGGGAACGAGCAGTTCTTC

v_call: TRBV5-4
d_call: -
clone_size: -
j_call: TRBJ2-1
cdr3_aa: CASSFGGARYNEQFF
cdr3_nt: TGTGCCAGCAGCTTCGGGGGAGCTCGCTACAATGAGCAGTTCTTC

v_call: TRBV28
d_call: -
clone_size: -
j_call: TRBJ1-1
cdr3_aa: CASSLTGTEAFF
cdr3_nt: TGTGCCAGCAGTTTGACGGGTACTGAAGCTTTCTTT

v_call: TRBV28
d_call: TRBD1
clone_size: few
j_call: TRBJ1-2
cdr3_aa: CASSSDGQAYGYTF
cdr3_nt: TGTGCCAGCAGTTCCGATGGACAGGCCTATGGCTACACCTTC

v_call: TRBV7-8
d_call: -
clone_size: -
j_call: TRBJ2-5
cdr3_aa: CASSLRRQQETQYF
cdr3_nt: TGTGCCAGCAGCTTACGCCGACAGCAAGAGACCCAGTACTTC

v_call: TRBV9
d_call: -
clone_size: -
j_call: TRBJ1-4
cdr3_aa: CASSVAPHATNEKLFF
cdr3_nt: TGTGCCAGCAGCGTAGCCCCCCATGCAACTAATGAAAAACTGTTTTTT

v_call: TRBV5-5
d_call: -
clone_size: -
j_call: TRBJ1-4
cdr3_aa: CASSLVFRPSPEKLFF
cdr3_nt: TGTGCCAGCAGCTTGGTCTTCAGGCCTTCCCCTGAAAAACTGTTTTTT

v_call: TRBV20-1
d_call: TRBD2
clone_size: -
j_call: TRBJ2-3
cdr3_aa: CSARLANTQYF
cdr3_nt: TGCAGTGCCAGACTAGCGAATACGCAGTATTTT

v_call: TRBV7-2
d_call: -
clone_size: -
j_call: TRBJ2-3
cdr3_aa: CASSLDGLSTDTQYF
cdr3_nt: TGTGCCAGCAGCTTAGACGGACTGAGCACAGATACGCAGTATTTT

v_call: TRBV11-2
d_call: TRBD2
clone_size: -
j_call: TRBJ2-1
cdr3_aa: CASSLGGGSGNEQFF
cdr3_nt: TGTGCCAGCAGCTTAGGGGGCGGGAGTGGGAATGAGCAGTTCTTC

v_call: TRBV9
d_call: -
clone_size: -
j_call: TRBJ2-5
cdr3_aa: CASSVSHNQETQYF
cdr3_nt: TGTGCCAGCAGCGTATCCCACAACCAAGAGACCCAGTACTTC

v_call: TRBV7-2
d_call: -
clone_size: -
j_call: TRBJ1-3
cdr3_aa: CASSLKGLGSGNTIYF
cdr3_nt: TGTGCCAGCAGCTTAAAGGGGCTTGGTTCTGGAAACACCATATATTTT

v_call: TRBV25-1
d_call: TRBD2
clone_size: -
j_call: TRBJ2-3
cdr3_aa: CASSIRGGTDTQYF
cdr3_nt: TGTGCCAGCAGTATCCGGGGGGGGACAGATACGCAGTATTTT

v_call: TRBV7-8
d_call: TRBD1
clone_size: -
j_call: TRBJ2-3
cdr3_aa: CASSLAGPGQGANTDTQYF
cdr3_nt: TGTGCCAGCAGCTTAGCCGGCCCGGGACAGGGGGCGAACACAGATACGCAGTATTTT

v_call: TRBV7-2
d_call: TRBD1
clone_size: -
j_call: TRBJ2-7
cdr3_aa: CASSSSWGQGRSYEQYF
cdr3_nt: TGTGCCAGCAGCTCGAGTTGGGGACAGGGACGATCCTACGAGCAGTACTTC

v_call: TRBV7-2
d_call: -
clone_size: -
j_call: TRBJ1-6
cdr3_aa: CASRRGESSSPLHF
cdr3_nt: TGTGCCAGCCGGCGGGGAGAAAGTAGTTCACCCCTCCACTTT

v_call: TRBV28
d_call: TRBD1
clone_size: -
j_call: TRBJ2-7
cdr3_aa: CASSPAGGRTYEQYF
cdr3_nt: TGTGCCAGCAGTCCGGCAGGGGGACGGACCTACGAGCAGTACTTC

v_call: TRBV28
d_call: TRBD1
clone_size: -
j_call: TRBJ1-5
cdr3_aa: CASSPRAGTGNQPQHF
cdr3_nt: TGTGCCAGCAGCCCTAGGGCAGGGACAGGGAATCAGCCCCAGCATTTT

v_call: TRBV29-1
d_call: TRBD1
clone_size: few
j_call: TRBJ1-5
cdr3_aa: CSVAKGQGHQPQHF
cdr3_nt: TGCAGCGTTGCAAAGGGACAGGGGCATCAGCCCCAGCATTTT

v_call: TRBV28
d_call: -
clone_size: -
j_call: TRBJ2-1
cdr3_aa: CASSTYAVREQFF
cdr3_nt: TGTGCCAGCAGTACCTATGCGGTCCGTGAGCAGTTCTTC

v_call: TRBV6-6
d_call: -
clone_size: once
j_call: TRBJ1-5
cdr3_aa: CASSYSTRNNQPQHF
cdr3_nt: TGTGCCAGCAGTTACTCGACCAGGAACAATCAGCCCCAGCATTTT

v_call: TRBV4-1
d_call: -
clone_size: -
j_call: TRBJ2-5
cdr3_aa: CASSQDLIFSSAKTQYF
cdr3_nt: TGCGCCAGCAGCCAAGACCTCATCTTTTCTAGCGCGAAGACCCAGTACTTC

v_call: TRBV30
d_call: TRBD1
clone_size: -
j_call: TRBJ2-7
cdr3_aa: CAWSAPGITGVSEQYF
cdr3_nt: TGTGCCTGGAGTGCCCCGGGTATCACAGGGGTAAGCGAGCAGTACTTC

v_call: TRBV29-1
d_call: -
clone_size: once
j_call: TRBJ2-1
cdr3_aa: CSASYNEQFF
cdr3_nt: TGCAGCGCTAGTTACAATGAGCAGTTCTTC

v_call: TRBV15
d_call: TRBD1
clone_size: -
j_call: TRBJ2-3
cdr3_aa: CATSSSQGAGDTQYF
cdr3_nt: TGTGCCACCAGCAGTAGTCAGGGGGCGGGAGATACGCAGTATTTT

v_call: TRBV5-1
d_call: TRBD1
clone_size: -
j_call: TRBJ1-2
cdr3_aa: CASSGTGGEYGYTF
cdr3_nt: TGCGCCAGCTCCGGGACAGGGGGCGAGTATGGCTACACCTTC

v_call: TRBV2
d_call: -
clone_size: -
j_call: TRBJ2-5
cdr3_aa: CASSERVSPRLGDF
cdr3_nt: TGTGCCAGCAGTGAACGGGTTTCGCCGAGGCTCGGGGACTTC

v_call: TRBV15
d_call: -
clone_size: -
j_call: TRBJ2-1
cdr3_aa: CATSGGGGEQFF
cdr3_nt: TGTGCCACCAGCGGGGGAGGGGGTGAGCAGTTCTTC

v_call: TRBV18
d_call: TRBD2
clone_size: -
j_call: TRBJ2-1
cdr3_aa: CASSPPASGSQRSYNEQFF
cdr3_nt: TGTGCCAGCTCACCACCGGCAAGCGGGAGCCAGCGCTCCTACAATGAGCAGTTCTTC

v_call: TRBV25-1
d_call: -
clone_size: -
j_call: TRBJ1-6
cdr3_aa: CASRGRIYPSFYNSPLHF
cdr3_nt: TGTGCCAGCAGGGGGAGAATATACCCAAGCTTCTATAATTCACCCCTCCACTTT

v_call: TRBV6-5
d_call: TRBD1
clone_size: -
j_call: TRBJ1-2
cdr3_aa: CASSYSGQNYGYTF
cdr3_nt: TGTGCCAGCAGTTACTCGGGACAGAACTATGGCTACACCTTC

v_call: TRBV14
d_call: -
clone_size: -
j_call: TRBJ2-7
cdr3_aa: CASSQGYDRSHEQYF
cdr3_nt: TGTGCCAGCAGCCAAGGGTACGACAGGTCCCACGAGCAGTACTTC

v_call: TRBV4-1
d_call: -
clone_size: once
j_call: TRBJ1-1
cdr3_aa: CASSQGGARLNTEAFF
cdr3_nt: TGCGCCAGCAGCCAAGGTGGGGCGCGGTTGAACACTGAAGCTTTCTTT

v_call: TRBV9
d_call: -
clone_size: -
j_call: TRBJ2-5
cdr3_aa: CASSVGGQGGETQYF
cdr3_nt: TGTGCCAGCAGCGTAGGAGGACAGGGAGGGGAGACCCAGTACTTC